This T cell receptor beta chain was profiled in a study of blood T cell repertoires in COVID-19. The wider study: Samples representing acute and convalescent COVID-19 were sourced from the United States, Italy and Spain.

Clones were read by immunoSEQ multiplex PCR, and TCRdb kept only the in-frame ones, dropping some. The sample yields about 74,000 clones, over 85% seen once. The TCR was taken from a human donor in a cohort sampled during active COVID-19. The sequencing sample was made of peripheral blood.

CDR3 residues: CASSQGQGQYF. The CDR3 DNA reads TGTGCCAGCAGCCAAGGACAGGGGCAGTACTTC. The chain links TRBV6-2 or TRBV6-3 to TRBJ2-7; 8 bases line up with TRBD1. J gave up 9 bases and V 6 bases, and 4 bases lay outside the gene matches. Germline V lookup: CDR1 MNHEY, CDR2 SVGEGT. This CDR3 comprises 11 residues.